Each of the 12 T cell receptor beta chains below was sequenced from the same sample in a study of blood T cell repertoires in COVID-19. Repertoires were generated with immunoSEQ multiplex PCR, while TCRdb's copy carries only in-frame clones and drops some. The data hold about 280,000 clones, with around 85% observed a single time. The material sequenced was PBMCs or T cells enriched from blood (not recorded which). Receptors originate from a woman aged 45 to 65 who had recovered from COVID-19.

This clone is a singleton in its sample. The chain links TRBV5-6 to TRBJ2-3; no clear D gene. CDR1 is SGHDT, CDR2 YYEEEE, per germline. V lost 7 bases and J 1 base, leaving 10 bases between the germline ends. This CDR3 has 13 residues. The CDR3 nucleotides read TGTGCCAGCGTCCCCCTCGGCACAGATACGCAGTATTTT. This codes for CASVPLGTDTQYF. The full variable domain, rest sourced from reference TRBV5-6 and TRBJ2-3, is DAGVTQSPTHLIKTRGQQVTLRCSPKSGHDTVSWYQQALGQGPQFIFQYYEEEERQRGNFPDRFSGHQFPNYSSELNVNALLLGDSALYLCASVPLGTDTQYFGPGTRLTVL.

The chain uses TRBV5-4 and TRBJ2-3, with 7 nucleotides matching TRBD1. V shed 2 bases and J 4 bases; nucleotides not matched to a gene: 1. The CDR3 loop spans 13 amino acids. The V gene's germline CDR1 is SGHNT and CDR2 YYREEE (reference sequence). CDR3 bases: TGTGCCAGCAGCTTTACAGGGGCAGATACGCAGTATTTT. Residues: CASSFTGADTQYF.

A word on this clone: Within the sample, other DNA sequences also encode this same CDR3. This chain links TRBV7-2 with TRBJ1-2; D not resolved. V was cut by 3 bases and J by 1 base, with 6 bases left in between. The CDR3 is 13 residues long. Germline values: CDR1 SGHTA, CDR2 FQGNSA. This CDR3 reads CASSFGGNYGYTF. The CDR3 nucleotides read TGTGCCAGCAGCTTCGGCGGTAACTATGGCTACACCTTC.

The chain links TRBV4-1 to TRBJ2-2; 7 positions agree with TRBD1. This CDR3 spans 18 amino acids. CDR1 and CDR2 from the germline V gene are MGHRA and YSYEKL. V lost 4 bases, J lost 2 bases, and 13 bases stayed unmatched. The chain's CDR3 is CASSRSDRARLNTGELFF. In DNA, the CDR3 is TGCGCCAGCAGCCGATCCGACAGGGCAAGACTAAACACCGGGGAGCTGTTTTTT.

This chain uses TRBV28 with TRBJ2-3, with D tentatively TRBD2 (7 bases). The germline V and J ends were trimmed by 5 bases and 4 bases, with 16 bases remaining between them. Germline V CDR1 and CDR2: MDHEN, SYDVKM. The CDR3 sequence is 15 residues long. The CDR3 nucleotides are TGTGCCAGCAGTCTTGGGGGGGCCTTGCCAGATACGCAGTATTTT. Translating gives CASSLGGALPDTQYF.

The gene calls are TRBV29-1 and TRBJ2-1; 7 positions match TRBD2. This CDR3 is built from 14 residues. CDR1 and CDR2 from the germline V gene are SQVTM and ANQGSEA. The V segment lost 1 base and the J segment 6 bases; nucleotides outside the gene matches: 6. In nucleotides, the CDR3 is TGCAGCGTTGAAGTGACGGGAGGATCCAATGAGCAGTTCTTC. The encoded protein is CSVEVTGGSNEQFF.

The chain carries TRBV6-5 and TRBJ1-5, with D possibly being TRBD1 (5 bases). CDR1 is MNHEY and CDR2 is SVGAGI in the germline V gene. The CDR3 spans 15 residues. V was clipped by 6 bases and J by 2 bases, with 14 bases between them. The CDR3 DNA reads as TGTGCCAGCAGGCGAGACAGAGTTGGCAATCAGCCCCAGCATTTT. Residues: CASRRDRVGNQPQHF.

The gene calls are TRBV7-3 and TRBJ1-2, with D unclear. The V end lost 2 bases, the J end lost 2 bases, and 12 bases lay between the germline ends. The CDR3 spans 15 residues. The V gene's germline CDR1 is SGHTA and CDR2 FQGTGA. As DNA, the CDR3 is TGTGCCAGCAGCTTACGACCGCGGAGCAACTATGGCTACACCTTC. Encoded protein: CASSLRPRSNYGYTF.

The chain has TRBV5-4 and TRBJ2-5; D is unresolved. Trimming shortened V by 1 base and J by 3 bases, and 7 bases separated the two germline ends. This CDR3 is 13 amino acids long. Germline V gene lookup returns CDR1 SGHNT and CDR2 YYREEE (reference sequence). CDR3 nucleotide sequence: TGTGCCAGCAGCTTGCGCGACAAAGAGACCCAGTACTTC. This sequence encodes CASSLRDKETQYF.

This sequence joins TRBV20-1 and TRBJ2-5; 7 nucleotides line up with TRBD1. Trimming removed 3 bases from V and 5 bases from J; junction bases left unmatched: 6. The CDR3 is 13 residues long. Germline V CDR1 and CDR2: DFQATT, SNEGSKA (reference sequence). The CDR3 sequence is CSASYRGLETQYF. In DNA, the CDR3 is TGCAGTGCTAGTTACAGGGGCTTGGAGACCCAGTACTTC.

The CDR3 here is CASSPQGKNTEAFF. The CDR3 bases are TGTGCCAGCAGTCCACAGGGAAAGAACACTGAAGCTTTCTTT. This chain connects TRBV6-5 to TRBJ1-1, with a possible D match to TRBD1 (6 bases). Germline lookup yields CDR1 MNHEY and CDR2 SVGAGI. There are 14 residues in the CDR3. Trimming took off 5 bases at V and 1 base at J, with 11 bases between the two ends.

This rearrangement joins TRBV6-5 to TRBJ1-3; D is uncertain. Trimming shortened V by 10 bases and J by 3 bases, and 16 bases separated the two germline ends. The CDR3 consists of 14 residues. Looked up from germline, CDR1 is MNHEY and CDR2 is SVGAGI. The CDR3 sequence: CATGGGLDGNTIYF. The CDR3 DNA sequence: TGTGCCACTGGTGGAGGGCTCGATGGAAACACCATATATTTT.